These 30 T cell receptor beta chains were all obtained from the same sample, sequenced in a study of blood T cell repertoires in COVID-19. Libraries were prepared by immunoSEQ multiplex PCR; TCRdb keeps only in-frame clonotypes and omits some of them. The sample yields roughly 140,000 clones, around nine tenths seen once. The sequencing sample was made of PBMCs or T cells enriched from blood (not recorded which). Receptors originate from a woman aged 25 to 39 with acute COVID-19.

The rearrangement joins TRBV28 to TRBJ1-1; D unclear. V was pared by 6 bases and J by 0 bases, with 5 bases between. CDR1 is MDHEN, CDR2 SYDVKM, per germline. The CDR3 has 12 residues. Written as DNA, the CDR3 is TGTGCCAGCAGATATCTGAACACTGAAGCTTTCTTT. This codes for CASRYLNTEAFF.

The CDR3 bases are TGTGCCACTAAGGACAGTATGGGTACTGAAGCTTTCTTT. It specifies CATKDSMGTEAFF. The rearrangement links TRBV12-3 or TRBV12-4 to TRBJ1-1; weak D call: TRBD1 (6 bases). V was cut by 10 bases and J by 5 bases, with 17 bases left in between. The CDR3 has 13 amino acids.

This clone has just one count. The rearrangement links TRBV28 to TRBJ2-7; TRBD1 is a possible D gene (5 bases). The germline gives CDR1 MDHEN, CDR2 SYDVKM. The V gene lost 6 bases and the J gene lost 1 base, with 7 bases spanning the gap. The length of the CDR3 is 12 residues. CDR3 coding DNA: TGTGCCAGCAGCAGGGATTCCTACGAGCAGTACTTC. Translation: CASSRDSYEQYF.

The chain is built from TRBV28 and TRBJ1-2; tentatively, D is TRBD1 (5 bases). This CDR3 is built from 12 residues. V gave up 5 bases and J gave up 3 bases, with 7 bases separating them. CDR1 and CDR2 from the germline V gene are MDHEN and SYDVKM. CDR3 protein: CASSDSHYGYTF. The CDR3 region has the DNA TGTGCCAGCAGTGACAGCCACTATGGCTACACCTTC.

This chain joins TRBV9 and TRBJ2-5, with 8 nucleotides matching TRBD1. CDR3 length equals 16 residues. Germline V gene lookup returns CDR1 SGDLS and CDR2 YYNGEE. The junction had 15 bases not matched to a gene; V was cut back by 4 bases and J by 7 bases. The CDR3 bases are TGTGCCAGCAGCTCCCGGACAGGGTCTTTAGGGGGGACCCAGTACTTC. This codes for CASSSRTGSLGGTQYF.

This clone was observed a handful of times. V and J are TRBV19 and TRBJ1-1, with TRBD1 identical over 7 bases. The CDR3 consists of 14 residues. In germline, CDR1 is LNHDA, CDR2 SQIVND (reference sequence). The ends lost 7 bases at V and 5 bases at J; junction bases unmatched: 10. CDR3 nucleotides: TGTGCCAGTACCATCAGAACAGGGGAAACTGAAGCTTTCTTT. Translated: CASTIRTGETEAFF.

The chain combines TRBV30 with TRBJ1-6; the D gene is possibly TRBD1 (5 bases). The germline V gene encodes CDR1 GTSNPN and CDR2 SVGIG (reference sequence). Trimming took 3 bases from V and 7 from J, leaving 13 bases between them. The length of the CDR3 is 14 residues. DNA for the CDR3: TGTGCCTGGAGCTTGGGGCAGAACAATTCACCCCTCCACTTT. Its protein is CAWSLGQNNSPLHF.

The rearrangement uses TRBV10-3 and TRBJ2-5, with 12 bases lining up with TRBD1. Germline CDR1 reads ENHRY; CDR2 reads SYGVKD. The V gene end was trimmed by 7 bases and the J gene end by 4 bases; junction bases not matched to a gene: 7. The CDR3 is made up of 15 amino acids. The CDR3 bases are TGTGCCATCAACCCCGGGACAGGGGGCCGAGAGACCCAGTACTTC. Its protein product is CAINPGTGGRETQYF.

The V and J genes are TRBV18 and TRBJ2-5, with D tentatively TRBD1 (6 bases). This CDR3 has 15 amino acids. The germline gives CDR1 KGHSH, CDR2 LQKENI. Trimming removed 0 bases from V and 1 base from J, with 9 bases in between. The CDR3 spells CASSPPGQSQETQYF. CDR3 nucleotide sequence: TGTGCCAGCTCACCACCTGGACAGAGCCAAGAGACCCAGTACTTC.

The gene calls are TRBV5-1 and TRBJ1-1; 9 nucleotides line up with TRBD1. The CDR3 is 15 amino acids. Germline CDR1 and CDR2: SGHRS and YFSETQ. The J segment lost 2 bases and the V segment lost 4 bases, leaving 6 bases of the junction unmatched. The CDR3 spells CASSSDRGGNTEAFF. The CDR3 DNA follows: TGCGCCAGCAGCAGTGACAGGGGGGGTAACACTGAAGCTTTCTTT.

CDR3: CATSERGQGQETQYF. The DNA of the CDR3 is TGTGCCACCAGTGAGAGGGGACAGGGGCAAGAGACCCAGTACTTC. V is TRBV24-1 and J is TRBJ2-5; 10 bases map to TRBD1. Germline loops: CDR1 KGHDR, CDR2 SFDVKD. V lost 4 bases and J lost 2; bases outside the gene matches: 3. This CDR3 is 15 amino acids long.

The chain is built from TRBV6-5 and TRBJ2-1; D perhaps matches TRBD2 (5 bases). The V and J ends lost 7 bases and 10 bases respectively, with 20 bases between them. The CDR3 runs to 14 residues. Germline lookup yields CDR1 MNHEY and CDR2 SVGAGI. CDR3 amino acids: CASTRTATRGEQFF. For the CDR3, the DNA is TGTGCCAGCACAAGGACGGCCACCCGGGGAGAGCAGTTCTTC.

The chain uses TRBV30 and TRBJ2-5; maybe TRBD2 (6 bases). Trimming took 4 bases from V and 1 from J, leaving 16 bases between them. The germline V gene has CDR1 GTSNPN and CDR2 SVGIG (reference sequence). CDR3 length: 15 amino acids. CDR3 sequence (DNA): TGTGCCTGGACTGGAGGGTATACAGGCCAAGAGACCCAGTACTTC. This codes for CAWTGGYTGQETQYF.

This clone was seen only once. The chain has TRBV7-2 and TRBJ2-7, with 11 bases lining up with TRBD2. J gave up 9 bases and V 4 bases, and 8 bases lay outside the gene matches. There are 14 residues in the CDR3. Germline values: CDR1 SGHTA, CDR2 FQGNSA. The CDR3 DNA reads TGTGCCAGCAGCTCAAGACTAGCGGGAACCGCGCAGTACTTC. Its translation is CASSSRLAGTAQYF.

The chain uses TRBV7-9 and TRBJ2-1, with a weak D call TRBD2 (6 bases). Trimming left V 8 bases short and J 9 bases short, with 29 bases between. Germline values: CDR1 SEHNR, CDR2 FQNEAQ (reference sequence). The CDR3 extends over 17 amino acids. For the CDR3, the DNA is TGTGCCAGCGCCCGCAGGATGGGGACTTCCCCATTTGGTGAGCAGTTCTTC. Encoded protein: CASARRMGTSPFGEQFF.

This clone was seen a handful of times. The rearrangement joins TRBV30 to TRBJ1-4, with 7 nucleotides matching TRBD1. V gave up 8 bases and J gave up 0 bases; unmatched junction bases: 6. The CDR3 spans 14 residues. Germline V gene data show CDR1 as GTSNPN and CDR2 as SVGIG (reference sequence). The CDR3 coding sequence is TGTGCCGGCTCCGGGACAGCAACTAATGAAAAACTGTTTTTT. It specifies CAGSGTATNEKLFF.

The rearrangement uses TRBV27 and TRBJ2-5; D call uncertain. V shed 5 bases and J shed 0 bases, with 7 bases lying between them. The length of the CDR3 is 13 residues. From germline, CDR1 is MNHEY and CDR2 SMNVEV (reference sequence). The CDR3 sequence: CASSPRYQETQYF. In nucleotides, the CDR3 is TGTGCCAGCAGTCCGCGGTACCAAGAGACCCAGTACTTC.

The V gene is TRBV4-3, the J gene TRBJ2-1, with TRBD2 matching over 8 bases. Germline V gene data show CDR1 as LGHNA and CDR2 as YSLEER. This CDR3 spans 15 amino acids. Germline trimming cut 0 bases from V and 9 bases from J; bases unmatched to any gene: 7. The CDR3 loop reads CASSQDRREALEQFF. The CDR3 coding sequence is TGCGCCAGCAGCCAAGACAGGCGGGAGGCCCTTGAGCAGTTCTTC.

The gene calls are TRBV27 and TRBJ2-1; D is unclear. CDR3 length: 17 residues. V lost 1 base to trimming and J lost 0 bases, with 13 bases between them. Looked up from germline, CDR1 is MNHEY and CDR2 is SMNVEV (reference sequence). This CDR3 is CASSLFSPVSSYNEQFF. The CDR3 coding sequence is TGTGCCAGCAGTTTATTTAGCCCCGTGAGCTCCTACAATGAGCAGTTCTTC.

The rearrangement uses TRBV29-1 and TRBJ2-3; no reliable D call. Trimming removed 3 bases from V and 4 bases from J, with 14 bases in between. Germline CDR1 and CDR2: SQVTM and ANQGSEA. The CDR3 length is 14 residues. The CDR3 spells CSVDGQVIADTQYF. For the CDR3, the DNA is TGCAGCGTTGACGGTCAGGTTATTGCAGATACGCAGTATTTT.

The V call is TRBV19, the J call TRBJ2-1, with a tentative D call TRBD2 (5 bases). Germline CDR1 LNHDA, CDR2 SQIVND (reference sequence). Trimming removed 4 bases at V and 11 bases at J, with 15 bases between. There are 13 residues in the CDR3. CDR3 sequence: CASSTPQYGKQFF. DNA of the CDR3: TGTGCCAGTAGTACCCCCCAGTACGGGAAGCAGTTCTTC.

The J gene is TRBJ1-5, the V gene TRBV28, with no clear D. The V gene lost 3 bases and the J gene lost 5 bases, with 14 bases spanning the gap. This CDR3 is 15 amino acids long. Germline lookup yields CDR1 MDHEN and CDR2 SYDVKM. CDR3 region: CASSFLYEGDQPQHF. The DNA for the CDR3 is TGTGCCAGCAGTTTCCTTTACGAGGGAGATCAGCCCCAGCATTTT.

V is TRBV7-3 and J is TRBJ2-7; 10 bases fit TRBD1. This CDR3 comprises 14 residues. The junction had 6 bases not matched to a gene; V was cut back by 5 bases and J by 5 bases. CDR1 SGHTA and CDR2 FQGTGA come from the germline V gene. Here the CDR3 reads CASSPRQGAHEQYF. The CDR3, as DNA: TGTGCCAGCAGCCCTAGACAGGGGGCGCACGAGCAGTACTTC.

The V call is TRBV6-2 or TRBV6-3, the J call TRBJ1-2; D gene ambiguous. The length of the CDR3 is 13 residues. Germline-derived CDR1 and CDR2 are MNHEY and SVGEGT. The V gene lost 5 bases and the J gene lost 0 bases, with 7 bases spanning the gap. CDR3: CASSPVTNYGYTF. DNA of the CDR3: TGTGCCAGCAGTCCCGTTACTAACTATGGCTACACCTTC.

The gene calls are TRBV5-5 and TRBJ2-5, with a possible D match to TRBD2 (5 bases). Trimming shortened V by 3 bases and J by 4 bases, and 19 bases separated the two germline ends. Germline-derived CDR1 and CDR2 are SGHKS and YYEKEE (reference sequence). This CDR3 has 16 residues. The CDR3 protein is CASSWAVTPRGETQYF. The CDR3 coding sequence is TGTGCCAGCAGCTGGGCCGTGACCCCCCGGGGAGAGACCCAGTACTTC.

This chain uses TRBV5-3 with TRBJ1-5; 7 bases line up with TRBD1. TRBV5-3 is classed as an ORF, of uncertain function. The CDR3 extends over 15 amino acids. Trimming at V came to 1 base and at J to 5 bases, leaving 6 bases not matched to a gene. The CDR3 is CARSLNRGHDQPQHF. The CDR3 coding sequence is TGTGCCAGAAGCTTGAATAGGGGGCACGATCAGCCCCAGCATTTT.

The chain has TRBV3-1 (or the pseudogene TRBV3-2) and TRBJ2-1; 15 bases match TRBD2. J was trimmed by 7 bases and V by 4 bases; bases with no gene match: 8. This CDR3 is 17 amino acids long. Germline CDR1 reads LGHDT; CDR2 reads YNNKEL (reference sequence). CDR3: CASSPNSGTSGRNEQFF. In DNA form, the CDR3 reads TGTGCCAGCAGCCCCAATTCCGGGACTAGCGGGAGGAATGAGCAGTTCTTC.

The genes are TRBV21-1 and TRBJ1-1; the table's D call of TRBD1 was not tested on the DNA. TRBV21-1 is described as a pseudogene. The CDR3 runs 14 residues. Here the CDR3 DNA reads TGTGCCAGCAGCAAAGAGGGGACAGGTTTTGAAGCTTTCTTT. It yields the protein CASSKEGTGFEAFF.

This chain links TRBV7-8 with TRBJ1-5, with D uncertain. The germline CDR1 and CDR2 sequences are SGHVS and FQNEAQ. V lost 4 bases and J 3 bases, leaving 10 bases between the germline ends. This CDR3 has 14 residues. The CDR3 here is CASSSGVSNQPQHF. Here the CDR3 DNA reads TGTGCCAGCAGCTCGGGAGTCTCCAATCAGCCCCAGCATTTT.

J is TRBJ2-7 and V is TRBV28, with 7 bases matching TRBD2. The CDR3 runs 14 residues. J gave up 3 bases and V 10 bases, and 12 bases lay outside the gene matches. The germline V gene encodes CDR1 MDHEN and CDR2 SYDVKM. The CDR3 nucleotides are TGTGCCACGTGCCTAGCGGAGGCTTTCTACGAGCAGTACTTC. The encoded protein is CATCLAEAFYEQYF. The full variable domain, in which reference TRBV28 and TRBJ2-7 provide the parts outside the CDR3, is DVKVTQSSRYLVKRTGEKVFLECVQDMDHENMFWYRQDPGLGLRLIYFSYDVKMKEKGDIPEGYSVSREKKERFSLILESASTNQTSMYLCATCLAEAFYEQYFGPGTRLTVT.